Here is one T cell receptor beta chain with its context. Its antigen is undetermined. The data belong to a study of cytotoxic CD8 clonotypes in ibrutinib-treated CLL. In the study overall: Response sampling came at median 12 months of treatment, ranging about 6 to 40 months.

General study results and limits: Patients with sustained remission and those progressing were sampled at differing times. Public clonotypes, an uncommon group, contracted or remained stable on treatment.

V lost 5 bases to trimming and J lost 0 bases, with 26 bases between them. The CDR3 spans 19 residues. Germline lookup yields CDR1 LNHNV and CDR2 YYDKDF (reference sequence). TCRdb's copy holds only in-frame clones and misses some; the assay was immunoSEQ multiplex PCR. The sample consists of some 200,000 clones, 79% of them appearing once. This material consisted of PBMCs, taken after 12 months of ibrutinib treatment. This chain links TRBV15 with TRBJ2-7; D could derive from TRBD1 or TRBD2 (6 bases each). The sequence came from a human donor with chronic lymphocytic leukemia. CDR3 amino acids: CATSANRVLAGYSSYEQYF. CDR3 in DNA: TGTGCCACCAGCGCCAACAGGGTACTTGCGGGGTATAGCTCCTACGAGCAGTACTTC.